The 23 T cell receptor beta chains reported below all come from one sample, sequenced in a study of blood T cell repertoires in COVID-19. Produced via immunoSEQ multiplex PCR; TCRdb's table is partial and in-frame only. The sample contains more than 25,000 clones, 80% to 90% of which appear only once. The material sequenced was peripheral blood. These receptors all come from a woman aged 40-49 years with active or convalescent COVID-19.

The chain is built from TRBV7-9 and TRBJ2-1; the match to TRBD2 covers 14 bases. J lost 6 bases, V lost 4 bases, and 5 bases had no gene match. This CDR3 comprises 16 residues. Per the germline V gene, CDR1 is SEHNR and CDR2 is FQNEAQ (reference sequence). In DNA form, the CDR3 reads TGTGCCAGCAGCTCAAGACTAGCGGGGGGGCCCAATGAGCAGTTCTTC. This codes for CASSSRLAGGPNEQFF.

In DNA, the CDR3 is TGTGCCAGCAGCTTTATCGGTGGAACTAATGAAAAACTGTTTTTT. Its translation: CASSFIGGTNEKLFF. The chain combines TRBV7-8 with TRBJ1-4; D gene uncertain. Trimming pared 3 bases from V and 1 base from J, leaving 9 bases between. Germline V gene data show CDR1 as SGHVS and CDR2 as FQNEAQ. There are 15 residues in the CDR3.

The chain recombines TRBV2 with TRBJ1-1; no clear D. The V end was cut by 4 bases, the J end by 4 bases, with 10 bases between. Germline V gives CDR1 SNHLY, CDR2 FYNNEI. This CDR3 has 13 residues. CDR3 sequence reads: CASSVYMITEAFF. The DNA of the CDR3 is TGTGCCAGCAGTGTTTACATGATCACTGAAGCTTTCTTT.

CDR3 bases: TGTGCCAGCAGCTTGTACAGGGTGGCTGAAGCTTTCTTT. Amino acids: CASSLYRVAEAFF. V and J are TRBV5-4 and TRBJ1-1; D perhaps matches TRBD1 (6 bases). Deletions cut 1 base from V and 6 bases from J, with 10 bases between. Germline CDR1 reads SGHNT; CDR2 reads YYREEE (reference sequence). CDR3 length equals 13 residues.

The J gene is TRBJ2-1, the V gene TRBV30; 8 bases are a match to TRBD2. Germline CDR1 is GTSNPN and CDR2 is SVGIG (reference sequence). The CDR3 runs 15 residues. Trimming at V came to 4 bases and at J to 4 bases, leaving 9 bases not matched to a gene. This CDR3 reads CAWTQTSGIYNEQFF. Written as DNA, the CDR3 is TGTGCCTGGACTCAAACTAGCGGAATATACAATGAGCAGTTCTTC.

This chain uses TRBV12-5 with TRBJ2-1; 12 bases map to TRBD2. Germline assignment: CDR1 LGHNT and CDR2 FRNRAP. The CDR3 extends over 19 amino acids. After removal of 0 bases from V and 0 bases from J, the junction contained 6 bases not matched to a gene. The CDR3 DNA follows: TGTGCTAGTGGTTTGGTCGGACTAGCGGGATGGAGCTCCTACAATGAGCAGTTCTTC. Translated, it gives CASGLVGLAGWSSYNEQFF.

The chain has TRBV7-3 and TRBJ2-7, with 7 bases fitting TRBD1. Trimming removed 2 bases from V and 5 bases from J; junction bases left unmatched: 9. This CDR3 region has 15 residues. Looked up from germline, CDR1 is SGHTA and CDR2 is FQGTGA. The chain's CDR3 is CASSLHRDRRDEQYF. Here the CDR3 DNA reads TGTGCCAGCAGCTTACACCGGGACAGAAGGGACGAGCAGTACTTC.

In the case of this clone: One end of the junction is discordant with germline, which a read error may explain. The J gene is TRBJ1-2, the V gene TRBV19; D remains unclear. This CDR3 is built from 16 residues. Germline V gene lookup returns CDR1 LNHDA and CDR2 SQIVND (reference sequence). The CDR3 DNA is TGTGCCAGTAGCCCCACCCCAGACTTAGCTAACTATGGCTACGCCTTC. This translates into CASSPTPDLANYGYAF.

The CDR3 DNA follows: TGTGCCAGCAGCTTAGGGACAGGGTTTACAGATACGCAGTATTTT. It encodes CASSLGTGFTDTQYF. The chain employs TRBV7-2 and TRBJ2-3; TRBD1 agrees at 8 bases. After removal of 1 base from V and 3 bases from J, the junction contained 3 bases not matched to a gene. Germline V gives CDR1 SGHTA, CDR2 FQGNSA. The CDR3 length is 15 residues.

The rearrangement links TRBV25-1 to TRBJ2-2, with TRBD1 matching over 7 bases. There are 15 residues in the CDR3. Germline V gene lookup returns CDR1 MGHDK and CDR2 SYGVNS. After removal of 4 bases from V and 4 bases from J, the junction contained 6 bases not matched to a gene. CDR3 region: CASSGFTGVTGELFF. The CDR3 DNA follows: TGTGCCAGCAGTGGGTTTACAGGGGTCACCGGGGAGCTGTTTTTT.

V and J are TRBV4-1 and TRBJ1-5, with 7 bases lining up with TRBD1. The V segment lost 6 bases and the J segment 0 bases; nucleotides outside the gene matches: 8. The CDR3 covers 16 residues. Germline V gene lookup returns CDR1 MGHRA and CDR2 YSYEKL. As DNA, the CDR3 is TGCGCCAGCAGACCGCGACAGGGCGTTAGCAATCAGCCCCAGCATTTT. Translating gives CASRPRQGVSNQPQHF.

V gene TRBV7-6 combines with J gene TRBJ2-2; 9 bases match TRBD1. Losses at the gene ends were 3 bases for V and 3 bases for J; bases not matched to a gene: 5. The CDR3 consists of 16 residues. The V gene's germline CDR1 is SGHVS and CDR2 FNYEAQ. The CDR3 sequence is CASSFGDRVDTGELFF. CDR3 coding DNA: TGTGCCAGCAGCTTCGGGGACAGGGTGGACACCGGGGAGCTGTTTTTT.

The genes are TRBV28 and TRBJ2-7, with TRBD2 identical over 8 bases. Germline assignment: CDR1 MDHEN and CDR2 SYDVKM. The CDR3 runs to 15 residues. V dropped 6 bases and J dropped 6; count of bases not matched to a gene: 13. This CDR3 is CASRSRSGLVSEQYF. In nucleotides, the CDR3 is TGTGCCAGCAGGAGTCGATCGGGACTAGTATCCGAGCAGTACTTC.

CDR3 sequence: CASSTQGTWNTEAFF. CDR3 sequence (DNA): TGTGCCAGTAGTACTCAGGGGACGTGGAACACTGAAGCTTTCTTT. This chain uses TRBV19 with TRBJ1-1, with TRBD1 as a possible D gene (6 bases). CDR3 length: 15 amino acids. From germline, CDR1 is LNHDA and CDR2 SQIVND (reference sequence). V was clipped by 4 bases and J by 1 base, with 13 bases between them.

The chain has TRBV28 and TRBJ1-2; D is unclear. This CDR3 is 15 amino acids long. Germline loops: CDR1 MDHEN, CDR2 SYDVKM. Trimming pared 3 bases from V and 3 bases from J, leaving 14 bases between. This chain's CDR3 is CASSFPTPGDYGYTF. The CDR3 DNA sequence: TGTGCCAGCAGTTTTCCGACCCCAGGCGACTATGGCTACACCTTC.

V usage is TRBV30 and J usage is TRBJ1-1; D remains ambiguous. Deletions cut 1 base from V and 3 bases from J, with 3 bases between. This CDR3 is 11 amino acids long. Germline CDR1 GTSNPN, CDR2 SVGIG (reference sequence). CDR3 sequence reads: CAWSAHTEAFF. CDR3 coding DNA: TGTGCCTGGAGTGCTCACACTGAAGCTTTCTTT.

The rearrangement joins TRBV5-1 to TRBJ1-4; TRBD1 matches at 8 bases. The junction had 6 bases not matched to a gene; V was cut back by 4 bases and J by 7 bases. The V gene's germline CDR1 is SGHRS and CDR2 YFSETQ. The CDR3 contains 14 residues. This CDR3 reads CASSPRDRSEKLFF. Written as DNA, the CDR3 is TGCGCCAGCAGCCCCCGGGACAGGAGTGAAAAACTGTTTTTT.

This rearrangement joins TRBV7-2 to TRBJ1-2; TRBD1 aligns across 8 bases. Germline V lookup: CDR1 SGHTA, CDR2 FQGNSA. The CDR3 contains 16 residues. The V segment lost 0 bases and the J segment 7 bases; nucleotides outside the gene matches: 10. The CDR3 loop reads CASSLALQGASGGYTF. CDR3 DNA sequence: TGTGCCAGCAGCTTAGCGCTTCAGGGGGCCAGTGGTGGCTACACCTTC.

The CDR3 bases are TGTGCCTGGGGTCTCCTCGACAGCTCTGGAAACACCATATATTTT. Translated, it gives CAWGLLDSSGNTIYF. The chain carries TRBV30 and TRBJ1-3; D is possibly TRBD1 (5 bases). This CDR3 contains 15 residues. The V gene's germline CDR1 is GTSNPN and CDR2 SVGIG (reference sequence). The germline V and J ends were trimmed by 5 bases and 0 bases, with 14 bases remaining between them.

V and J are TRBV6-5 and TRBJ2-2, with TRBD2 identical over 8 bases. CDR1 and CDR2 from the germline V gene are MNHEY and SVGAGI. The CDR3 covers 16 residues. Trimming at V came to 4 bases and at J to 4 bases, leaving 8 bases not matched to a gene. CDR3 loop: CASSFYTSGPTGELFF. In DNA, the CDR3 is TGTGCCAGCAGTTTCTATACTAGCGGACCCACCGGGGAGCTGTTTTTT.

This clone has more than one count but fewer than ten. The chain recombines TRBV12-3 or TRBV12-4 with TRBJ2-5, with 7 nucleotides matching TRBD1. CDR3 size: 12 residues. V was clipped by 6 bases and J by 5 bases; unmatched bases: 3. CDR3 loop: CASRTGWETQYF. The CDR3 DNA reads as TGTGCCAGCAGGACAGGGTGGGAGACCCAGTACTTC.

The rearrangement links TRBV5-1 to TRBJ1-1, with a tentative D call TRBD1 (6 bases). The CDR3 totals 14 residues. Per the germline V gene, CDR1 is SGHRS and CDR2 is YFSETQ. V gave up 3 bases and J gave up 5 bases, with 14 bases separating them. CDR3: CASSWTRGFTEAFF. The DNA for the CDR3 is TGCGCCAGCAGCTGGACCAGGGGTTTTACTGAAGCTTTCTTT.

The V call is TRBV28, the J call TRBJ1-3; D is undetermined. Trimming shortened V by 3 bases and J by 0 bases, and 9 bases separated the two germline ends. From germline, CDR1 is MDHEN and CDR2 SYDVKM. The CDR3 extends over 15 amino acids. DNA for the CDR3: TGTGCCAGCAGTTTGGCCTCAAGCTCTGGAAACACCATATATTTT. This translates into CASSLASSSGNTIYF.